The rows below give T cell receptor beta chains drawn from one sample of a study of cytotoxic CD8 clonotypes in ibrutinib-treated CLL. Sequencing used immunoSEQ multiplex PCR; TCRdb keeps in-frame clones, though not all of them. The sample holds 35,000 to 45,000 clones; about 70% are singletons and the top ten take roughly 13%. The source material was PBMCs, sampled after 12 months of ibrutinib treatment. These receptors were obtained from a human donor with chronic lymphocytic leukemia. CDR3s include the opening cysteine and the closing phenylalanine or tryptophan. Fields, in order: clone size, J gene, V gene, D gene, CDR3 DNA, CDR3 protein. A D gene is named only where the DNA matches it firmly. The size field is filled for only some rows; it gives once, few, many or a size class.

few	TRBJ2-7	TRBV5-1	NA	TGCGCCAGCAGCTTGGTGGCACCTTTCGCCGACGAGCAGTACTTC	CASSLVAPFADEQYF
NA	TRBJ2-2	TRBV6-1	NA	TGTGCCAGCAGTGAGACCACCGGGGAGCTGTTTTTT	CASSETTGELFF
few	TRBJ2-1	TRBV10-1	NA	TGCGCCAGCAGTGAAACCAGGTACAATGAGCAGTTCTTC	CASSETRYNEQFF
NA	TRBJ2-1	TRBV6-6	TRBD1	TGTGCCAGCATGAAGGGACAGGGGGGCCATGAGCAGTTCTTC	CASMKGQGGHEQFF
few	TRBJ2-3	TRBV7-8	NA	TGTGCCAGCAGCTCCCCATTGGAGGTTAGCACAGATACGCAGTATTTT	CASSSPLEVSTDTQYF
NA	TRBJ2-1	TRBV10-3	NA	TGTGCCATCAGTGAGTCGAATGGAGGTGAGCAGTTCTTC	CAISESNGGEQFF
NA	TRBJ2-1	TRBV28	NA	TGTGCCAGCAGACACCGGGACCGGGTCTACAATGAGCAGTTCTTC	CASRHRDRVYNEQFF
NA	TRBJ2-3	TRBV4-2	NA	TGTGCCAGCAGCCAAGATCAGGCCACAGATACGCAGTATTTT	CASSQDQATDTQYF
NA	TRBJ2-7	TRBV7-6	TRBD1	TGTGCCAGCAGCTTAGAACAGGGGACATACGAGCAGTACTTC	CASSLEQGTYEQYF
once	TRBJ2-1	TRBV5-4	TRBD2	TGTGCCAGCAGCTCCCCTCTGACTAGCGAGTACAATGAGCAGTTCTTC	CASSSPLTSEYNEQFF
few	TRBJ1-2	TRBV2	NA	TGTGCCAGCACCTTGTCCTATGGCTACACCTTC	CASTLSYGYTF
NA	TRBJ2-7	TRBV6-5	NA	TGTGCCAGCAGTACGGACACCTACGAGCAGTACTTC	CASSTDTYEQYF
NA	TRBJ1-1	TRBV29-1	NA	TGCAGCGGAACGGGACACCTGAACACTGAAGCTTTCTTT	CSGTGHLNTEAFF
NA	TRBJ2-1	TRBV4-3	NA	TGCGCCAGCAGCCAGCGTATTGGGGATGAGCAGTTCTTC	CASSQRIGDEQFF
once	TRBJ2-7	TRBV7-2	NA	TGTGCCAGCAGCACAGACCACGAGCAGTACTTC	CASSTDHEQYF
NA	TRBJ2-2	TRBV4-2	TRBD2	TGTGCCAGCAGCGAGGGACTAGCGGACACCGGGGAGCTGTTTTTT	CASSEGLADTGELFF
NA	TRBJ1-1	TRBV19	NA	TGTGCCAGTAGTATCGTGGGGACCACTGAAGCTTTCTTT	CASSIVGTTEAFF
few	TRBJ1-2	TRBV9	NA	TGTGCCAGCAGCGCAGACTTATATGGCTACACCTTC	CASSADLYGYTF
NA	TRBJ1-5	TRBV2	NA	TGTGCCAGCAGCGGCTTTAACTGGGGTGGCAATCAGCCCCAGCATTTT	CASSGFNWGGNQPQHF
NA	TRBJ2-5	TRBV5-1	TRBD1	TGCGCCAGCAGATCCAGGGGGCCGGGGACCCAGTACTTC	CASRSRGPGTQYF
NA	TRBJ1-1	TRBV19	NA	TGTGCCAGTAGTATTGGGGTAGCTGAAGCTTTCTTT	CASSIGVAEAFF
NA	TRBJ2-7	TRBV28	NA	TGTGCCAGCAACTTGGGACCGAACTCCTACGAGCAGTACTTC	CASNLGPNSYEQYF
NA	TRBJ2-7	TRBV7-9	TRBD2	TGTGCCAGCAGCTTAGCGCGACTAGCGGGAGAGTCCTACGAGCAGTACTTC	CASSLARLAGESYEQYF
NA	TRBJ2-2	TRBV29-1	TRBD2	TGCAGCGTTGCGCTAGCGGGAGGTCCTGGGGCCGGGGAGCTGTTTTTT	CSVALAGGPGAGELFF
few	TRBJ1-2	TRBV19	TRBD1	TGTGCCAGTAGTAATGACAGGGCCACTAGTTATGGCTACACCTTC	CASSNDRATSYGYTF
NA	TRBJ1-5	TRBV19	NA	TGTGCCAGTAGTGGGCTCAGGCAGTCATTCAATCAGCCCCAGCATTTT	CASSGLRQSFNQPQHF
few	TRBJ1-5	TRBV28	NA	TGTGCCAGCAGGAGCCGCAATCAGCCCCAGCATTTT	CASRSRNQPQHF
NA	TRBJ2-7	TRBV5-6	TRBD1	TGTGCCACGTCCTTTGGGGCAGGGGGCTCCTACGAGCAGTACTTC	CATSFGAGGSYEQYF
NA	TRBJ2-2	TRBV6-1	NA	TGTGCCAGCAGCCGGGCCCAGCGGACCGGGGAGCTGTTTTTT	CASSRAQRTGELFF
NA	TRBJ1-1	TRBV7-8	TRBD1	TGTGCCAGCATCTCATCGGACAGGGGGCACCTCACTGAAGCTTTCTTT	CASISSDRGHLTEAFF
NA	TRBJ1-1	TRBV19	NA	TGTGCCAGTAGTCCTCCTTGGGACGGAGAAGCTTTCTTT	CASSPPWDGEAFF
NA	TRBJ2-6	TRBV6-1	NA	TGTGCCAGCAGTGGAGGCCCGGGGGCCAACGTCCTGACTTTC	CASSGGPGANVLTF
NA	TRBJ2-6	TRBV10-3	NA	TGTGCCATCAGTGGGAATCTGAACTCTGGGGCCAACGTCCTGACTTTC	CAISGNLNSGANVLTF
NA	TRBJ2-7	TRBV30	TRBD2	TGTGCCTGGAGTGAGGGACTAGCGAGCTCCTACGAGCAGTACTTC	CAWSEGLASSYEQYF
once	TRBJ2-1	TRBV9	TRBD2	TGTGCCAGCAGCCTTAGCGGGAGTTCCTACAATGAGCAGTTCTTC	CASSLSGSSYNEQFF
NA	TRBJ2-1	TRBV29-1	TRBD2	TGCAGCGTTCGACTAGCGGGAGCAAACTCCTACAATGAGCAGTTCTTC	CSVRLAGANSYNEQFF
NA	TRBJ1-1	TRBV5-1	TRBD1	TGCGCCAGCAGCTCACCACGGACAGGGGGCTCCGTGAACACTGAAGCTTTCTTT	CASSSPRTGGSVNTEAFF
NA	TRBJ1-3	TRBV6-5	NA	TGTGCCAGCAGGCCCCCGGGCCCCTCTGGAAACACCATATATTTT	CASRPPGPSGNTIYF
NA	TRBJ2-7	TRBV18	TRBD1	TGTGCCAGCTCACCGGGACAGGGGGTCTCCTACGAGCAGTACTTC	CASSPGQGVSYEQYF
NA	TRBJ2-5	TRBV5-1	TRBD1	TGCGCCAGCAGCTTTCTCGGCAGGGGGCAAGAGACCCAGTACTTC	CASSFLGRGQETQYF